The T cell receptor beta chain under discussion was sequenced for a study of cytomegalovirus exposure and HLA in healthy donors. General study points: There were several of the most significant clusters that appeared linked to common viral pathogens in a later analysis. Later on, a genetic analysis was performed. It linked a missense variant in DCLRE1C with V- and J-gene trimming of TCR beta.

With 60 Vbeta and 13 Jbeta primers, the PCR was carried out. Using immunoSEQ multiplex PCR, the repertoire was profiled, and TCRdb retains in-frame clones only, with some absent. The sample lists over 130,000 clones; roughly 62% were seen once. This clone has a handful of counts. Its antigen is not identified. V shed 3 bases, J shed 0 bases, and the junction held 5 bases outside the gene matches. Germline CDR1 MGHRA, CDR2 YSYEKL. This CDR3 region has 16 residues. Sequencing was performed on PBMCs. The clonotype was recovered from a male donor in good health and CMV-seronegative. The rearrangement uses TRBV4-1 and TRBJ2-7; TRBD1 matches 10 bases. The CDR3 DNA follows: TGCGCCAGCAGCCAGAGGACAGGGGGTTACTCCTACGAGCAGTACTTC. Protein: CASSQRTGGYSYEQYF.